This TCR beta chain was captured in a study of shared clonotypes between healthy human individuals. Study details: Researchers assigned three CD4 naive, three CD4 memory, two CD8 naive and one CD8 memory plate to each donor.

Clones were sequenced by immunoSEQ multiplex PCR, and TCRdb holds only the in-frame ones, with some missing. Of a few hundred thousand clones in the sample, roughly 97% were seen once. The junction had 6 bases not matched to a gene; V was cut back by 6 bases and J by 2 bases. Per the germline V gene, CDR1 is MNHNY and CDR2 is SVGAGI (reference sequence). This CDR3 has 15 residues. V and J are TRBV6-6 and TRBJ1-5; 8 bases map to TRBD1. The sequence was obtained from a woman under 40 in good health. Sample: naive CD4+ T cells sorted from blood. The subset here: CD45RA+ positively selected. CDR3 in amino acids: CASSLDRGGNQPQHF. CDR3 in DNA: TGTGCCAGCAGCCTCGACAGGGGAGGCAATCAGCCCCAGCATTTT.